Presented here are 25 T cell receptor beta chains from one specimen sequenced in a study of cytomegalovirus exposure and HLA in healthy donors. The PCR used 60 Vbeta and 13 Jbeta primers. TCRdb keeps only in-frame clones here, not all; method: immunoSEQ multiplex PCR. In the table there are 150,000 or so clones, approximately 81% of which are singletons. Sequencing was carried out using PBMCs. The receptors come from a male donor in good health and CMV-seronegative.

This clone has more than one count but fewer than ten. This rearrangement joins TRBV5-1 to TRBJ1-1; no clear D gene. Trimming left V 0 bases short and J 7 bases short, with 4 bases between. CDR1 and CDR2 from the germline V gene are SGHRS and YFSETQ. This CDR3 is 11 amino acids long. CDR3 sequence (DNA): TGCGCCAGCAGCTTGGCGGGTGAAGCTTTCTTT. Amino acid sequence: CASSLAGEAFF.

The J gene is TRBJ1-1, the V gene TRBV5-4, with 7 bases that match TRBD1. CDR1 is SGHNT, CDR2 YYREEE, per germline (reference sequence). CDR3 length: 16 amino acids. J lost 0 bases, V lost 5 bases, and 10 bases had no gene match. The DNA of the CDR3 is TGTGCCAGCAGGGGCCAACAGGGACAGATGAACACTGAAGCTTTCTTT. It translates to CASRGQQGQMNTEAFF.

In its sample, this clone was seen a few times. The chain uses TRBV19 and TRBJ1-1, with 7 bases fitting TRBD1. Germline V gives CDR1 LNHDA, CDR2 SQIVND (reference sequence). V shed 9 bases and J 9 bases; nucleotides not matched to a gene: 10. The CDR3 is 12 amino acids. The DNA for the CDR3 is TGTGCCAGCCTCGAACAGGGACAGAAAGCTTTCTTT. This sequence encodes CASLEQGQKAFF.

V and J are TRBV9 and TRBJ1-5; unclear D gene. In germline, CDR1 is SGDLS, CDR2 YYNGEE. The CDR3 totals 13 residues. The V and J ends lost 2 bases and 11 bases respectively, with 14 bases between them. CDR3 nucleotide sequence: TGTGCCAGCAGCGTTGACGGTTCTCGGGCCCAGCATTTT. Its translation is CASSVDGSRAQHF.

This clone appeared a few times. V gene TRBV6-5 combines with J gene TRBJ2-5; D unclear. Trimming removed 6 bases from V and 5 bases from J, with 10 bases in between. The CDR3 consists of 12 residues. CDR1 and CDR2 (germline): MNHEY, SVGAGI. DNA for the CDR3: TGTGCCAGCAGCCCTACTCGGGAGACCCAGTACTTC. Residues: CASSPTRETQYF.

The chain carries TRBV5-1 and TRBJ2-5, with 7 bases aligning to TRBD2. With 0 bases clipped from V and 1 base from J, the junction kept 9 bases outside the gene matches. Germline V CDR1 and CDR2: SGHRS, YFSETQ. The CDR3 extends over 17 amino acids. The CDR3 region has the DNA TGCGCCAGCAGCTTGGTTCTGTGGGAGGGACCCCAAGAGACCCAGTACTTC. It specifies CASSLVLWEGPQETQYF.

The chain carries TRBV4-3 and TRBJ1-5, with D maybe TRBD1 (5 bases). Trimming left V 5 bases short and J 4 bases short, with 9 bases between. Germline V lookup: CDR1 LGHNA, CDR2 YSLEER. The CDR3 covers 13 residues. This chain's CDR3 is CASSKGHNQPQHF. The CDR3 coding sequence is TGCGCCAGCAGCAAGGGGCATAATCAGCCCCAGCATTTT.

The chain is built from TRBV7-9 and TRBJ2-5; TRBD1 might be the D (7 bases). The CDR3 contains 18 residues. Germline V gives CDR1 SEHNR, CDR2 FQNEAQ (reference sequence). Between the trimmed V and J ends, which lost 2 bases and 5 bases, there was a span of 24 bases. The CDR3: CASSLPRQGGRDWETQYF. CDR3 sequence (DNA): TGTGCCAGCAGCTTACCCCGGCAGGGGGGCCGCGACTGGGAGACCCAGTACTTC.

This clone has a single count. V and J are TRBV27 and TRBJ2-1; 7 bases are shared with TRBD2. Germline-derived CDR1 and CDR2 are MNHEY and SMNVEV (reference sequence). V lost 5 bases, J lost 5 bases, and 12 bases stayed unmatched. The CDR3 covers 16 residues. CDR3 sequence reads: CASSTPRASGNNEQFF. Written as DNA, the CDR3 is TGTGCCAGCAGTACCCCCAGGGCTAGCGGAAACAATGAGCAGTTCTTC.

The CDR3 coding sequence is TGTGCCATATCATCTAACACCGGGACTAGCGGGAGGAGGGATACGCAGTATTTT. Protein sequence: CAISSNTGTSGRRDTQYF. The chain recombines TRBV10-3 with TRBJ2-3; 15 nucleotides line up with TRBD2. The trim removed 9 bases at V and 6 bases at J, leaving 16 bases unmatched. The CDR3 runs 18 residues. Germline CDR1 reads ENHRY; CDR2 reads SYGVKD.

The CDR3 loop is CASSFLTSGRTHQETQYF. CDR3 coding DNA: TGCGCCAGCAGCTTCCTTACTAGCGGCAGAACCCACCAAGAGACCCAGTACTTC. This chain links TRBV5-1 with TRBJ2-5, with 8 bases matching TRBD2. J was trimmed by 0 bases and V by 2 bases; bases with no gene match: 12. This CDR3 comprises 18 residues. Germline assignment: CDR1 SGHRS and CDR2 YFSETQ.

This CDR3 is CASSYGGTESNYGYTF. The CDR3 DNA is TGTGCCAGCAGTTATGGGGGGACAGAAAGTAACTATGGCTACACCTTC. The chain recombines TRBV6-5 with TRBJ1-2; 7 bases are a match to TRBD1. Unmatched junction bases numbered 8, after V lost 3 bases and J lost 1 base. The V gene's germline CDR1 is MNHEY and CDR2 SVGAGI. This CDR3 spans 16 amino acids.

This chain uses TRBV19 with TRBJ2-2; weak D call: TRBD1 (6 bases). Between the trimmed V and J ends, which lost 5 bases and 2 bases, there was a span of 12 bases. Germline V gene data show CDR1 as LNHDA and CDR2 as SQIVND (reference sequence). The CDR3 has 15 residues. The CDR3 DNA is TGTGCCAGTAGTCACAGGGAGTTTAACACCGGGGAGCTGTTTTTT. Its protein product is CASSHREFNTGELFF.

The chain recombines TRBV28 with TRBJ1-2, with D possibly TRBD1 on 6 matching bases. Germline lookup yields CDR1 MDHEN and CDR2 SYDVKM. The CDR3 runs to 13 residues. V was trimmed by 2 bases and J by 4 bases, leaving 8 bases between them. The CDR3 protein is CASSLGGTYGYTF. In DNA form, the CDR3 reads TGTGCCAGCAGTTTAGGGGGCACCTATGGCTACACCTTC.

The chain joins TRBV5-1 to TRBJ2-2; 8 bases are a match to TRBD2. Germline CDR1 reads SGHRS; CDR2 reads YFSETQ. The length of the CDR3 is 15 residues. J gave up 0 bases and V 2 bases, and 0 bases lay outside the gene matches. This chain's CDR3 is CASSLLAANTGELFF. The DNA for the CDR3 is TGCGCCAGCAGCTTACTAGCGGCGAACACCGGGGAGCTGTTTTTT.

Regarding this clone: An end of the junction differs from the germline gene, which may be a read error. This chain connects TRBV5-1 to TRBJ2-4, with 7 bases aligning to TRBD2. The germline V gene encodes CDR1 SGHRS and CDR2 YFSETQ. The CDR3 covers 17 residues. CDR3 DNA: TGCGCCAGCAGCTTTGATCGCCTAGCGGTAGCCAAAAGCATTCAGTACTTC. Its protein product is CASSFDRLAVAKSIQYF.

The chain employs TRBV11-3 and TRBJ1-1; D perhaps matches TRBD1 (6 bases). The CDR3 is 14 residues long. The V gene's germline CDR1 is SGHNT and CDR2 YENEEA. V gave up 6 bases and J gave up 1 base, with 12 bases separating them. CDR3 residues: CASSSGQTNTEAFF. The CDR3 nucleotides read TGTGCCAGCAGTTCCGGACAGACGAACACTGAAGCTTTCTTT.

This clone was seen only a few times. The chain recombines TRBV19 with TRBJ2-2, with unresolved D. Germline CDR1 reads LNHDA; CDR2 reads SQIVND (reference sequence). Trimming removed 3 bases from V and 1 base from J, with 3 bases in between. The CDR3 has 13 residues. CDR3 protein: CASSIKNTGELFF. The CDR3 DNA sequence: TGTGCCAGTAGTATCAAGAACACCGGGGAGCTGTTTTTT.

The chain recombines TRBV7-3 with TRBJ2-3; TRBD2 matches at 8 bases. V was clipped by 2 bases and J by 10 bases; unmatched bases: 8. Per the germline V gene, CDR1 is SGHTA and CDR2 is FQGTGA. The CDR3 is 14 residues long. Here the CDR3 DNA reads TGTGCCAGCAGCTTAGCCTCCGGGACTAGGCCGCAGTATTTT. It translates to CASSLASGTRPQYF.

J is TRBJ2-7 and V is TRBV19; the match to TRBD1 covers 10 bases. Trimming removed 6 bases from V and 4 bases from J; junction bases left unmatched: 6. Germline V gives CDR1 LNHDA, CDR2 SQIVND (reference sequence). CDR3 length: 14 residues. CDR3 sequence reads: CASRLGTGDYEQYF. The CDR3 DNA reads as TGTGCCAGTAGGCTCGGGACAGGGGATTACGAGCAGTACTTC.

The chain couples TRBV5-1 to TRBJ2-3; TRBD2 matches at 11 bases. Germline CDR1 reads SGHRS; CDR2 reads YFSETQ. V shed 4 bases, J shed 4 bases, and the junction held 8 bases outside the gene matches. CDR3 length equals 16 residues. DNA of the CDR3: TGCGCCAGCAGCCCCAAGGTAGCGGGAGGGCCAGATACGCAGTATTTT. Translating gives CASSPKVAGGPDTQYF.

The chain's CDR3 is CASRTGTADTQYF. The CDR3 DNA is TGTGCCAGCAGAACCGGGACTGCAGATACGCAGTATTTT. The chain couples TRBV11-2 to TRBJ2-3; TRBD2 is a possible D gene (6 bases). The CDR3 totals 13 residues. Germline assignment: CDR1 SGHAT and CDR2 FQNNGV. The V gene lost 6 bases and the J gene lost 4 bases, with 11 bases spanning the gap.

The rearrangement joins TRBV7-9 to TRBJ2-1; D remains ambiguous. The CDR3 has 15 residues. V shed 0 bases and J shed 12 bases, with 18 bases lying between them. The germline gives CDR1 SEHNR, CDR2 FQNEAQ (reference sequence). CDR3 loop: CASSLASQLLKSQFF. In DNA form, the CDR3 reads TGTGCCAGCAGCTTAGCGTCTCAACTACTAAAATCGCAGTTCTTC.

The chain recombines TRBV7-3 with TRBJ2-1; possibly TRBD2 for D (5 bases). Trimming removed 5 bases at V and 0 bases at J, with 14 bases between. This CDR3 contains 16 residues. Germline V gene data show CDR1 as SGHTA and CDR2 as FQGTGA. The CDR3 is CASSLLPRDSYNEQFF. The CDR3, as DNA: TGTGCCAGCAGCCTCCTACCCCGGGACTCCTACAATGAGCAGTTCTTC.

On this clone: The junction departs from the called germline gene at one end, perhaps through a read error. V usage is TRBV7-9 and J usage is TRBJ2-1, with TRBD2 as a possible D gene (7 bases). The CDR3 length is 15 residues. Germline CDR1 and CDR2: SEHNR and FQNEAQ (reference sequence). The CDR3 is CSSRGKRERVNEQFF. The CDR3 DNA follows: TGTTCCAGCAGGGGCAAGCGGGAACGAGTAAATGAGCAGTTCTTC. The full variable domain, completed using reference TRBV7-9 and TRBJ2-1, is DTGVSQNPRHKITKRGQNVTFRCDPISEHNRLYWYRQTLGQGPEFLTYFQNEAQLEKSRLLSDRFSAERPKGSFSTLEIQRTEQGDSAMYLCSSRGKRERVNEQFFGPGTRLTVL.